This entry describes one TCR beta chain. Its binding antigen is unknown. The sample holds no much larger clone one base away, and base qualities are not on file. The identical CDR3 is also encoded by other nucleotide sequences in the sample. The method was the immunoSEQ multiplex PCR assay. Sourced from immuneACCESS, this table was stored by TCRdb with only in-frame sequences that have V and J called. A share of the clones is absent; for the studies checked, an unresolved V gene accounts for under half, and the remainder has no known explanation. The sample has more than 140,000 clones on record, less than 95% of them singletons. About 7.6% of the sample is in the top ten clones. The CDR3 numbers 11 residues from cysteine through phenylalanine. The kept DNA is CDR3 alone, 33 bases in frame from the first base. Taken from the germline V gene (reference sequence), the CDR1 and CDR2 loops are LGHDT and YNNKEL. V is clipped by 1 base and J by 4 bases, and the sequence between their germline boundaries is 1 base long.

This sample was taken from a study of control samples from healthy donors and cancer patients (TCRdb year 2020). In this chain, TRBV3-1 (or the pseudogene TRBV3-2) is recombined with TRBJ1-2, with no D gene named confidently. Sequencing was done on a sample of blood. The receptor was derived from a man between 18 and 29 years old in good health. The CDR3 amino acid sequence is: CASSQGYGYTF. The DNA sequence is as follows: TGTGCCAGCAGCCAAGGCTATGGCTACACCTTC.